This T cell receptor beta chain was recovered during a study of blood T cell repertoires in COVID-19. Study information: The analysed material was cDNA or gDNA that came from T cells, B-cell-depleted T cells, or PBMCs.

Profiling relied on immunoSEQ multiplex PCR, and the TCRdb table lists in-frame clones only, not all of them. The sample has 95,000 to 150,000 clones, more than 75% seen once. CDR1 and CDR2 (germline): SNHLY, FYNNEI. Trimming took off 4 bases at V and 2 bases at J, with 15 bases between the two ends. The CDR3 has 16 residues. This clonotype was sampled from a woman aged 70-85 years with acute or convalescent COVID-19. The sample taken for sequencing was peripheral blood. The rearrangement links TRBV2 to TRBJ1-3; D might be TRBD1 (6 bases). CDR3 coding DNA: TGTGCCAGCAGTGTGGGCGACAGGATTCCTGGAAACACCATATATTTT. Translation gives CASSVGDRIPGNTIYF.